Shown below are 24 T cell receptor beta chains from a single sample sequenced in a study of cytomegalovirus exposure and HLA in healthy donors. Primers for the PCR totalled 60 Vbeta and 13 Jbeta. Sequencing was performed with immunoSEQ multiplex PCR; in TCRdb, only in-frame clones are kept and a portion is missing. The data contain about 67,000 clones, 85% to 90% of them singletons. Source material: PBMCs. These receptors were taken from a woman in her twenties or thirties in good health and CMV-seropositive.

V is TRBV27 and J is TRBJ2-1, with a weak D call TRBD2 (5 bases). Germline CDR1 MNHEY, CDR2 SMNVEV (reference sequence). The CDR3 is 14 amino acids. V was shortened by 8 bases and J by 6 bases, with 17 bases between the two germline ends. The CDR3 DNA reads as TGTGCCAGCGGAGACTACCAAGCATTCAATGAGCAGTTCTTC. It yields the protein CASGDYQAFNEQFF.

The chain joins TRBV2 to TRBJ2-3, with TRBD2 as a possible D gene (6 bases). V shed 6 bases and J shed 6 bases, with 13 bases lying between them. This CDR3 spans 13 amino acids. Per the germline V gene, CDR1 is SNHLY and CDR2 is FYNNEI. CDR3 in amino acids: CASSGGSWDTQYF. The CDR3 region has the DNA TGTGCCAGCAGCGGGGGTAGCTGGGATACGCAGTATTTT.

A few counts support this clone. This chain uses TRBV15 with TRBJ1-5; D possibly corresponds to TRBD1 (6 bases). V lost 5 bases and J lost 0, with 14 bases in between. Germline CDR1 is LNHNV and CDR2 is YYDKDF (reference sequence). The CDR3 consists of 16 residues. The CDR3 DNA follows: TGTGCCACCAGCTCCCGGGACAATTATAGCAATCAGCCCCAGCATTTT. Encoded protein: CATSSRDNYSNQPQHF.

The rearrangement joins TRBV19 to TRBJ1-2; D is uncertain. The CDR3 sequence is 16 residues long. V gave up 7 bases and J gave up 0 bases, with 18 bases separating them. CDR1 LNHDA and CDR2 SQIVND come from the germline V gene (reference sequence). The CDR3 region is CASTYSAATANYGYTF. The DNA of the CDR3 is TGTGCCAGTACCTATTCGGCGGCTACCGCTAACTATGGCTACACCTTC.

The chain employs TRBV28 and TRBJ2-7; D possibly corresponds to TRBD1 (7 bases). Trimming removed 3 bases from V and 1 base from J, with 25 bases in between. Germline V gene sequence: CDR1 MDHEN, CDR2 SYDVKM. CDR3 length: 19 amino acids. Here the CDR3 DNA reads TGTGCCAGCAGTTTTAACCAGGGGGGACAGCTTTACCCATCCTACGAGCAGTACTTC. It specifies CASSFNQGGQLYPSYEQYF.

The CDR3 coding sequence is TGTGCCAGCAGTTTCTCGGGGGAATACACTGAAGCTTTCTTT. Encoded protein: CASSFSGEYTEAFF. The chain combines TRBV27 with TRBJ1-1, with a possible D match to TRBD1 (5 bases). Germline-derived CDR1 and CDR2 are MNHEY and SMNVEV (reference sequence). Trimming cost V 3 bases and J 3 bases, with 11 bases left between them. The CDR3 covers 14 residues.

The gene calls are TRBV28 and TRBJ2-3, with D possibly being TRBD1 (5 bases). CDR1 and CDR2 (germline): MDHEN, SYDVKM. The V end was cut by 3 bases, the J end by 3 bases, with 10 bases between. This CDR3 spans 14 amino acids. CDR3 nucleotide sequence: TGTGCCAGCAGTTTTTTCTCAGGGACAGATACGCAGTATTTT. Protein product: CASSFFSGTDTQYF.

J is TRBJ2-5 and V is TRBV19; D perhaps matches TRBD1 (6 bases). The J call may be incorrect, as the DNA end agrees better with TRBJ2-7. Germline values: CDR1 LNHDA, CDR2 SQIVND (reference sequence). CDR3 length equals 14 residues. The CDR3 DNA sequence: TGTGCCAGTAGTTCCGGACAGCCCACCTACGAGCAGTACTTC. It is translated as CASSSGQPTYEQYF.

This clone was found once. The chain joins TRBV27 to TRBJ1-2; D ambiguous. V was shortened by 0 bases and J by 4 bases, with 6 bases between the two germline ends. The CDR3 is made up of 13 amino acids. Germline V gives CDR1 MNHEY, CDR2 SMNVEV (reference sequence). As DNA, the CDR3 is TGTGCCAGCAGTTTATCGAGGAGCTATGGCTACACCTTC. Translated: CASSLSRSYGYTF.

This chain joins TRBV5-6 and TRBJ2-5, with TRBD1 matching over 11 bases. Germline V gene data show CDR1 as SGHDT and CDR2 as YYEEEE. V dropped 5 bases and J dropped 11; count of bases not matched to a gene: 8. The CDR3 loop spans 13 amino acids. CDR3 bases: TGTGCCAGCAGTTTTGGGACAGGGGGAGAGCAGTACTTC. Protein: CASSFGTGGEQYF. The whole variable domain, remainder taken from reference TRBV5-6 and TRBJ2-5, is DAGVTQSPTHLIKTRGQQVTLRCSPKSGHDTVSWYQQALGQGPQFIFQYYEEEERQRGNFPDRFSGHQFPNYSSELNVNALLLGDSALYLCASSFGTGGEQYFGPGTRLLVL.

This chain uses TRBV6-5 with TRBJ1-2; D possibly corresponds to TRBD1 (5 bases). CDR3 length: 15 amino acids. V lost 5 bases, J lost 0 bases, and 13 bases lay in between. Germline CDR1 reads MNHEY; CDR2 reads SVGAGI. The CDR3 bases are TGTGCCAGCAGTCACAGACAGCTAACTAACTATGGCTACACCTTC. Its protein is CASSHRQLTNYGYTF.

CDR3 nucleotide sequence: TGTGCCAGCACCAGGACAGGGGATAGAACTGGAAACACCATATATTTT. Amino acids: CASTRTGDRTGNTIYF. The J gene is TRBJ1-3, the V gene TRBV2, with 9 nucleotides matching TRBD1. With V trimmed by 7 bases and J by 2 bases, 9 bases remained unmatched. The CDR3 loop spans 16 amino acids. The germline V gene encodes CDR1 SNHLY and CDR2 FYNNEI.

J is TRBJ1-1 and V is TRBV5-6, with 7 bases matching TRBD1. V shed 2 bases, J shed 5 bases, and the junction held 6 bases outside the gene matches. Germline values: CDR1 SGHDT, CDR2 YYEEEE. The CDR3 length is 14 residues. The CDR3 is CASSFDREGTEAFF. The CDR3 DNA reads as TGTGCCAGCAGCTTCGACAGGGAAGGGACTGAAGCTTTCTTT. The full variable domain, rest sourced from reference TRBV5-6 and TRBJ1-1, is DAGVTQSPTHLIKTRGQQVTLRCSPKSGHDTVSWYQQALGQGPQFIFQYYEEEERQRGNFPDRFSGHQFPNYSSELNVNALLLGDSALYLCASSFDREGTEAFFGQGTRLTVV.

The rearrangement links TRBV6-1 to TRBJ1-5; D gene unclear. CDR1 is MNHNS, CDR2 SASEGT, per germline. This CDR3 is 13 amino acids long. The germline V and J ends were trimmed by 1 base and 9 bases, with 10 bases remaining between them. In DNA form, the CDR3 reads TGTGCCAGCAGTGAAGATCAGGATGTGCCCCAGCATTTT. Its protein product is CASSEDQDVPQHF.

V and J are TRBV4-2 and TRBJ2-7; 11 positions match TRBD2. Trimming at V came to 0 bases and at J to 6 bases, leaving 13 bases not matched to a gene. The CDR3 totals 18 residues. Germline V gene sequence: CDR1 LGHNA, CDR2 YNFKEQ. The CDR3 is CASSQDREGSGRVGEQYF. Written as DNA, the CDR3 is TGTGCCAGCAGCCAAGATCGGGAGGGTAGCGGGAGGGTTGGCGAGCAGTACTTC.

V usage is TRBV6-1 and J usage is TRBJ1-1, with 7 positions matching TRBD1. The CDR3 covers 17 residues. CDR1 is MNHNS and CDR2 is SASEGT in the germline V gene. After removal of 1 base from V and 2 bases from J, the junction contained 10 bases not matched to a gene. The DNA for the CDR3 is TGTGCCAGCAGTGAAGTACTTATCAAGGGGGCAAACACTGAAGCTTTCTTT. It encodes CASSEVLIKGANTEAFF.

This chain uses TRBV5-4 with TRBJ2-1; a weak D match, TRBD1 (6 bases). This CDR3 has 15 amino acids. The V end lost 4 bases, the J end lost 7 bases, and 18 bases lay between the germline ends. Looked up from germline, CDR1 is SGHNT and CDR2 is YYREEE (reference sequence). CDR3 protein: CASSGDPGDFNEQFF. Here the CDR3 DNA reads TGTGCCAGCAGCGGGGACCCAGGGGATTTTAATGAGCAGTTCTTC.

About this clone itself: Relative to the germline gene, one junction end is altered; a read error may explain this. The chain couples TRBV5-8 to TRBJ2-1, with D maybe TRBD2 (5 bases). CDR3 size: 11 residues. Per the germline V gene, CDR1 is SGHTS and CDR2 is YDEGEE. The DNA of the CDR3 is TGCGTCGGGGTTCCCTACAATGAGCAGTTCTTC. Its translation is CVGVPYNEQFF.

The chain has TRBV19 and TRBJ1-1; tentative D call: TRBD1 (6 bases). CDR1 is LNHDA, CDR2 SQIVND, per germline (reference sequence). Deletions cut 3 bases from V and 5 bases from J, with 7 bases between. CDR3 length: 12 amino acids. The CDR3 loop reads CASSMQGTEAFF. The CDR3 DNA sequence: TGTGCCAGTAGTATGCAGGGGACTGAAGCTTTCTTT.

This chain links TRBV5-6 with TRBJ1-3, with D possibly being TRBD1 (5 bases). The CDR3 extends over 16 amino acids. The V and J ends lost 1 base and 1 base respectively, with 12 bases between them. The V gene's germline CDR1 is SGHDT and CDR2 YYEEEE. The CDR3 loop reads CASSLKGFWSGNTIYF. In DNA form, the CDR3 reads TGTGCCAGCAGCTTGAAGGGGTTCTGGTCTGGAAACACCATATATTTT.

V and J are TRBV10-3 and TRBJ1-5; a possible D gene is TRBD1 (6 bases). Germline V lookup: CDR1 ENHRY, CDR2 SYGVKD. The CDR3 length is 14 residues. Trimming pared 0 bases from V and 13 bases from J, leaving 16 bases between. The CDR3 is CAISESRGTIGQHF. Written as DNA, the CDR3 is TGTGCCATCAGTGAGTCGAGGGGGACAATCGGACAGCATTTT.

Details on this clone: Distinct nucleotide sequences in the sample also encode this CDR3. The rearrangement uses TRBV30 and TRBJ1-2, with D unresolved. The CDR3 loop spans 12 amino acids. V shed 2 bases and J shed 2 bases, with 6 bases lying between them. The V gene's germline CDR1 is GTSNPN and CDR2 SVGIG (reference sequence). Here the CDR3 reads CAWSPGNYGYTF. The CDR3 region has the DNA TGTGCCTGGAGTCCGGGGAACTATGGCTACACCTTC.

This chain connects TRBV4-1 to TRBJ1-1; a weak D match, TRBD1 (5 bases). The germline V gene has CDR1 MGHRA and CDR2 YSYEKL. The CDR3 covers 15 residues. V was shortened by 7 bases and J by 0 bases, with 15 bases between the two germline ends. CDR3 residues: CASKPPQGMNTEAFF. CDR3 bases: TGCGCCAGCAAACCGCCCCAGGGAATGAACACTGAAGCTTTCTTT.

The chain combines TRBV6-6 with TRBJ1-5; 9 bases align to TRBD1. V shed 6 bases and J 6 bases; nucleotides not matched to a gene: 9. The CDR3 sequence is 15 residues long. Looked up from germline, CDR1 is MNHNY and CDR2 is SVGAGI (reference sequence). CDR3 sequence (DNA): TGTGCCAGCAGAGAGGTGGACAGGGGAAGTCAGCCCCAGCATTTT. Protein product: CASREVDRGSQPQHF.